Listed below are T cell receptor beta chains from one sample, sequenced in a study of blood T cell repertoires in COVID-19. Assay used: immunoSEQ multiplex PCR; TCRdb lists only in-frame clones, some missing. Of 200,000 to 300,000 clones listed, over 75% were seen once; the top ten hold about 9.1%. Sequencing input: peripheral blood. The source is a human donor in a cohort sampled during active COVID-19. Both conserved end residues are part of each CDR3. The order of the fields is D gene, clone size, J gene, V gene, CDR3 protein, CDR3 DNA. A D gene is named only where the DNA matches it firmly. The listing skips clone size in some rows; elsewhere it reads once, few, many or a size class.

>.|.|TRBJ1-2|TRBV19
CASSPISPVTRGYTF
TGTGCCAGTAGTCCTATAAGCCCCGTTACCCGGGGCTACACCTTC
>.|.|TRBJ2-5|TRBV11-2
CASSLVTRVPQETQYF
TGTGCCAGCAGCTTAGTTACCAGGGTTCCACAAGAGACCCAGTACTTC
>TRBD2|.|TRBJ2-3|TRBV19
CASTQIGAGDDTQYF
TGTGCCAGTACTCAAATCGGAGCGGGAGATGATACGCAGTATTTT
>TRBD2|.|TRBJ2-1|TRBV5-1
CASSLDRGGLDNEQFF
TGCGCCAGCAGCTTGGACCGGGGGGGCCTAGATAATGAGCAGTTCTTC
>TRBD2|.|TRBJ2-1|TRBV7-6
CASSFLRAGGYNEQFF
TGTGCCAGCAGCTTCCTGAGGGCGGGGGGTTACAATGAGCAGTTCTTC
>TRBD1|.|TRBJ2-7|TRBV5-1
CASSRTGMSSYEQYF
TGCGCCAGCAGCCGGACAGGGATGAGCTCCTACGAGCAGTACTTC
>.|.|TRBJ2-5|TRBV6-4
CASTGKEGRLGETQYF
TGTGCCAGCACCGGGAAGGAGGGGAGGCTCGGGGAGACCCAGTACTTC
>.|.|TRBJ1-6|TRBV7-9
CASSAGWGDSPLHF
TGTGCCAGCAGCGCAGGGTGGGGTGATTCACCCCTCCACTTT
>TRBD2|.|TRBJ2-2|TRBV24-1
CATSDPSGITGELFF
TGTGCCACCAGTGATCCAAGCGGGATCACCGGGGAGCTGTTTTTT
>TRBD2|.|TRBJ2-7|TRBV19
CASSTWGAGENEQYF
TGTGCCAGTAGTACCTGGGGAGCGGGAGAGAACGAGCAGTACTTC
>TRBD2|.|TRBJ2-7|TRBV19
CASSPGTSGAFRYEQYF
TGTGCCAGTAGTCCCGGGACTAGCGGGGCCTTTAGATACGAGCAGTACTTC
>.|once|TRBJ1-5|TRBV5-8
CASSLVYSNQPQHF
TGTGCCAGCAGCTTGGTGTATAGCAATCAGCCCCAGCATTTT
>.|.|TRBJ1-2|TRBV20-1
CSARDGGGYTF
TGCAGTGCTAGAGATGGAGGTGGCTACACCTTC
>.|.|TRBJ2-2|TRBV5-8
CASSLGGAPGELFF
TGTGCCAGCAGCTTGGGGGGCGCTCCCGGGGAGCTGTTTTTT
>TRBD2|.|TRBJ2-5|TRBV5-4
CASSPGTSGAEETQYF
TGTGCCAGCAGCCCCGGGACTAGCGGGGCCGAAGAGACCCAGTACTTC
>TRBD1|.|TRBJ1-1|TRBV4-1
CASSQVGTGGYEAFF
TGCGCCAGCAGCCAAGTGGGGACAGGGGGCTATGAAGCTTTCTTT
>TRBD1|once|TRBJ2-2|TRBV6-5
CASTSRGRRELFF
TGTGCCAGCACCTCAAGGGGGCGGAGGGAGCTGTTTTTT
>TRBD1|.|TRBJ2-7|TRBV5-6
CASSRTGTGGLEQYF
TGTGCCAGCAGCCGCACCGGGACAGGGGGGCTCGAGCAGTACTTC
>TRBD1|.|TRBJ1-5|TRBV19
CASSIDRTGRYQPQHF
TGTGCCAGTAGTATAGACCGGACAGGTAGGTATCAGCCCCAGCATTTT
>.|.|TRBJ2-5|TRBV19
CASSDGRGPLETQYF
TGTGCCAGTAGCGACGGGCGGGGGCCCTTGGAGACCCAGTACTTC
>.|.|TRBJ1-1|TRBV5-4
CASSFGQMNTEAFF
TGTGCCAGCAGCTTTGGACAGATGAACACTGAAGCTTTCTTT
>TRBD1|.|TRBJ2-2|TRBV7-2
CASSKGQGNTGELFF
TGTGCCAGCAGCAAGGGACAGGGAAACACCGGGGAGCTGTTTTTT
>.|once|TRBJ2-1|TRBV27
CASSLSLATSSYNEQFF
TGTGCCAGCAGTTTATCTCTAGCGACATCCTCCTACAATGAGCAGTTCTTC
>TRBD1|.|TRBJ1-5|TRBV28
CASSVPGQVNQPQHF
TGTGCCAGCAGTGTACCGGGACAGGTTAACCAGCCCCAGCATTTT
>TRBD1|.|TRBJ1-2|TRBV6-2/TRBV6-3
CASSYSTGTGPGTF
TGTGCCAGCAGTTACTCAACCGGGACAGGGCCTGGCACCTTC
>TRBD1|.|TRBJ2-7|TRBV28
CASRNPGQRISYEQYF
TGTGCCAGCAGAAACCCGGGACAGAGGATCTCCTACGAGCAGTACTTC
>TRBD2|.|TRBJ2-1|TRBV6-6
CASSYGLAGGGNEQFF
TGTGCCAGCAGTTACGGGCTAGCGGGAGGGGGAAATGAGCAGTTCTTC
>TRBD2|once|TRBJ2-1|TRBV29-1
CSGDLAGVRSYNEQFF
TGCAGCGGAGATCTAGCGGGAGTTAGGTCCTACAATGAGCAGTTCTTC
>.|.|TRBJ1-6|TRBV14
CASSQVAGKGNSPLHF
TGTGCCAGCAGCCAAGTCGCCGGGAAGGGTAATTCACCCCTCCACTTT
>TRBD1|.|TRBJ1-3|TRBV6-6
CASSLSGQGVLPFSGNTIYF
TGTGCCAGCAGCCTTAGCGGACAGGGGGTTCTCCCTTTCTCTGGAAACACCATATATTTT
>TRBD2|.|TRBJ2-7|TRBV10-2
CASSAPGGGLAGYYEQYF
TGCGCCAGCAGTGCCCCCGGGGGGGGGCTAGCGGGATACTACGAGCAGTACTTC
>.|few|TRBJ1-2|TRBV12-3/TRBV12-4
CASSGQIYGYTF
TGTGCCAGCAGTGGACAGATATATGGCTACACCTTC
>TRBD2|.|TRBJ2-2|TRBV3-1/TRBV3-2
CASSHWEGLAGYTGELFF
TGTGCCAGCAGCCATTGGGAGGGACTAGCGGGGTACACCGGGGAGCTGTTTTTT
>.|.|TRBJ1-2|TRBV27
CASSSGAYGYTF
TGTGCCAGCAGTTCGGGAGCGTATGGCTACACCTTC
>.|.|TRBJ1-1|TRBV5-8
CASSPGTARDTEAFF
TGTGCCAGCAGCCCCGGCACGGCGAGGGACACTGAAGCTTTCTTT
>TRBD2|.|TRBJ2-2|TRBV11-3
CASSETSVGTGELFF
TGTGCCAGCAGCGAGACTAGCGTAGGGACCGGGGAGCTGTTTTTT
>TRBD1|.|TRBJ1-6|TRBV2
CASRLTGGNSPLHF
TGTGCCAGCAGACTCACAGGGGGCAATTCACCCCTCCACTTT
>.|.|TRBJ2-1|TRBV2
CASSVREQFF
TGTGCCAGCAGTGTTCGTGAGCAGTTCTTC
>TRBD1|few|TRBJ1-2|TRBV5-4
CASSPTGSDGYTF
TGTGCCAGCAGCCCGACAGGGTCGGATGGCTACACCTTC
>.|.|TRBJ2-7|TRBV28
CASTQDTRVYEQYF
TGTGCCAGCACCCAGGATACCCGTGTCTACGAGCAGTACTTC
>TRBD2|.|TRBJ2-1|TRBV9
CASSVVGGAREQFF
TGTGCCAGCAGCGTAGTCGGGGGGGCCCGTGAGCAGTTCTTC
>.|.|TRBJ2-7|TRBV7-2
CASSLDRREQYF
TGTGCCAGCAGCTTAGATCGTAGAGAGCAGTACTTC
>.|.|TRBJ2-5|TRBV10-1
CASSEGRLPSGETQYF
TGCGCCAGCAGTGAAGGACGGCTGCCCAGCGGAGAGACCCAGTACTTC
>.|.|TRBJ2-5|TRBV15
CATSRDRRAGPGVETQYF
TGTGCCACCAGCAGAGATCGAAGGGCAGGCCCCGGGGTGGAGACCCAGTACTTC
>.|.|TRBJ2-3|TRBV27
CASSLPGTDTQYF
TGTGCCAGCAGTCTCCCCGGCACAGATACGCAGTATTTT
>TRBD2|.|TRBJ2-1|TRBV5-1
CASSLVAGGQYEQFF
TGCGCCAGCAGCTTGGTGGCGGGGGGGCAGTATGAGCAGTTCTTC
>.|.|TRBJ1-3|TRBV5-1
CASRRTAGNTIYF
TGCGCCAGCCGCAGGACAGCTGGAAACACCATATATTTT
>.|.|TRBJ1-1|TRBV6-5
CASSYNPRNTEAFF
TGTGCCAGCAGTTACAACCCGCGAAACACTGAAGCTTTCTTT